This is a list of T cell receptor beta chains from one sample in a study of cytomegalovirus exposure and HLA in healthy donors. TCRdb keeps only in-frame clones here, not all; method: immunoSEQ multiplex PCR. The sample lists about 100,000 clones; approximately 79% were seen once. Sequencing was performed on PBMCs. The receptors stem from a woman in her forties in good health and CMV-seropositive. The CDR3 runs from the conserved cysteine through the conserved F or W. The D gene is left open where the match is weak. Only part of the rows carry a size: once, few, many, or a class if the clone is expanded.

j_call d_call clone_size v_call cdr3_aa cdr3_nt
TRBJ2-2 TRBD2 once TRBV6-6 CASNNARTRNTGELFF TGTGCCAGCAATAACGCCCGGACTAGAAACACCGGGGAGCTGTTTTTT
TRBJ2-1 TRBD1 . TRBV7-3 CASSRIPTGIDEQFF TGTGCCAGCAGCCGTATACCGACAGGGATCGATGAGCAGTTCTTC
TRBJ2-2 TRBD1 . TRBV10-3 CAIRAGTGNTGELFF TGTGCCATCAGGGCCGGGACAGGGAACACCGGGGAGCTGTTTTTT
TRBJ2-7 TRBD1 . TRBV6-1 CASSDRQGAYEQYF TGTGCCAGCAGTGATCGGCAGGGGGCCTACGAGCAGTACTTC
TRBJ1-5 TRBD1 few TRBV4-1 CASSQTRLRGPQPQHF TGCGCCAGCAGCCAGACCCGCTTGAGGGGGCCTCAGCCCCAGCATTTT
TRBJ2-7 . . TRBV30 CAWSVPGHYYEQYF TGTGCCTGGAGTGTACCCGGACACTACTACGAGCAGTACTTC
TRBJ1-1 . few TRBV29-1 CSVDTGPGAFF TGCAGCGTTGACACCGGTCCTGGAGCTTTCTTT
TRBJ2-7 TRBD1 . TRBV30 CAWRGTGAYEQYF TGTGCCTGGAGGGGGACAGGCGCCTACGAGCAGTACTTC
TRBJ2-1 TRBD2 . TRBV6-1 CATRREASEFF TGTGCCACCCGACGGGAGGCCAGCGAGTTCTTC
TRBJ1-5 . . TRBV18 CASSPAGSNQPQHF TGTGCCAGCTCACCAGCGGGGAGCAATCAGCCCCAGCATTTT
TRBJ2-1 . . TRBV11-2 CASSLALGGGLDEQFF TGTGCCAGCAGCTTAGCCCTAGGGGGGGGCTTAGATGAGCAGTTCTTC
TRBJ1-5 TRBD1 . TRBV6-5 CASRPDRGSQPQHF TGTGCCAGCAGACCCGACAGGGGAAGTCAGCCCCAGCATTTT
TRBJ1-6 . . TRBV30 CAWSVVRGGSPLHF TGTGCCTGGAGTGTTGTCAGGGGAGGGTCACCCCTCCACTTT
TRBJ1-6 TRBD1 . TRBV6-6 CASGDRYNSPLHF TGTGCCAGCGGGGACAGGTATAATTCACCCCTCCACTTT
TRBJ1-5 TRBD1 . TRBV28 CASSSDAKDRVPLNQPQHF TGTGCCAGCAGTTCGGACGCTAAGGACAGGGTACCTCTCAATCAGCCCCAGCATTTT
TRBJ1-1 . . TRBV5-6 CASSSHPNTEAFF TGTGCCAGCAGCTCACACCCGAACACTGAAGCTTTCTTT
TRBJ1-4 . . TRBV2 CASSDGGLGEKLFF TGTGCCAGCAGTGACGGGGGGCTGGGTGAAAAACTGTTTTTT
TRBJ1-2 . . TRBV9 CASSVKVSRNRPFYGYTF TGTGCCAGCAGCGTAAAAGTTTCCAGGAACAGGCCCTTCTATGGCTACACCTTC
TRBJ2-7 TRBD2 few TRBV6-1 CASRRGGGSSYEQYF TGTGCCAGCAGGCGAGGCGGGGGTAGCTCCTACGAGCAGTACTTC
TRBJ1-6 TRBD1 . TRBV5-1 CASSSRTGNFPGSPLHF TGCGCCAGCAGCTCGAGGACAGGGAACTTTCCGGGTTCACCCCTCCACTTT
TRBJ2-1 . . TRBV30 CASPRQSSYNEQFF TGTGCCTCCCCCAGGCAGAGCTCCTACAATGAGCAGTTCTTC
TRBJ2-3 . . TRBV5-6 CASSKQPILFTDTQYF TGTGCCAGCAGTAAGCAACCAATTCTCTTCACAGATACGCAGTATTTT
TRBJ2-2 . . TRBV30 CAWSVAGANTGELFF TGTGCCTGGAGTGTTGCAGGGGCAAACACCGGGGAGCTGTTTTTT
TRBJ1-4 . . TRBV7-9 CASSLLALGEKLFF TGTGCCAGCAGCTTACTGGCCCTTGGTGAAAAACTGTTTTTT
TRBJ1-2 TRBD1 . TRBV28 CASSPDRGRSSGGYTF TGTGCCAGCAGTCCCGACAGGGGGCGGAGTTCTGGTGGCTACACCTTC
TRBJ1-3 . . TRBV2 CASSDQGLSGNTIYF TGTGCCAGCAGTGATCAGGGCCTCTCTGGAAACACCATATATTTT